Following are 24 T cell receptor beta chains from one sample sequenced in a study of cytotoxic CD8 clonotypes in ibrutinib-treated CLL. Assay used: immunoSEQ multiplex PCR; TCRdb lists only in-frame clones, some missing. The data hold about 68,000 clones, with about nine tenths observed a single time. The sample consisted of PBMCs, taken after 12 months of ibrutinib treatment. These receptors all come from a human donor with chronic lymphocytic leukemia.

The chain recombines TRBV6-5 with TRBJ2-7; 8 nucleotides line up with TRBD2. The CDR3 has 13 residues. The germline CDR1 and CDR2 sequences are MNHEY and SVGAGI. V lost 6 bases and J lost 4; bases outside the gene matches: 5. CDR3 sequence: CASRLAGRYEQYF. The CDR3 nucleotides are TGTGCCAGCAGATTAGCGGGGCGGTACGAGCAGTACTTC.

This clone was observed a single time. In DNA, the CDR3 is TGTGCCAGCAGTTACCTCCTGGGGGACAGGGACGAAAAACTGTTTTTT. Translated: CASSYLLGDRDEKLFF. V and J are TRBV6-6 and TRBJ1-4, with 9 positions matching TRBD1. The germline CDR1 and CDR2 sequences are MNHNY and SVGAGI (reference sequence). With V trimmed by 2 bases and J by 8 bases, 9 bases remained unmatched. The CDR3 is made up of 16 amino acids.

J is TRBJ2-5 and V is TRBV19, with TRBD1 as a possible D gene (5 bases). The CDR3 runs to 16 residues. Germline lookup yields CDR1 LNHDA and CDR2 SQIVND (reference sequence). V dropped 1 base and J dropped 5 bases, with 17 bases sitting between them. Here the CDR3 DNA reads TGTGCCAGTAGTATAGCCCACGGGCAGGGCGGCGAGACCCAGTACTTC. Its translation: CASSIAHGQGGETQYF.

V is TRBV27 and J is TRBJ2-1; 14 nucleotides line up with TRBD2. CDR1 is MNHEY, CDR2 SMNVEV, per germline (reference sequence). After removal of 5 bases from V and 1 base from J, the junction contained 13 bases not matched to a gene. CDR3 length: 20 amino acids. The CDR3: CASSTVRTGTSGRSYNEQFF. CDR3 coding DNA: TGTGCCAGCAGTACCGTACGAACCGGGACTAGCGGGAGATCCTACAATGAGCAGTTCTTC.

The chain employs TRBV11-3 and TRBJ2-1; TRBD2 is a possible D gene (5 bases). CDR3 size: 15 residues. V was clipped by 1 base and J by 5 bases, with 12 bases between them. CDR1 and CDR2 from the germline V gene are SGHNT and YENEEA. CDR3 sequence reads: CASSLVWGVDNEQFF. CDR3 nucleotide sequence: TGTGCCAGCAGCTTAGTCTGGGGAGTTGACAATGAGCAGTTCTTC.

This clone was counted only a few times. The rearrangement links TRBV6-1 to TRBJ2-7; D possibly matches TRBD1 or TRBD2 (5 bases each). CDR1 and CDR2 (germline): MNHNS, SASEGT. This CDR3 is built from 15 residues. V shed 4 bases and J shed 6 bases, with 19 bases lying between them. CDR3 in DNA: TGTGCCAGCAGTGGAGTTTGGGGGAAGGTCCCCGAGCAGTACTTC. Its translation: CASSGVWGKVPEQYF.

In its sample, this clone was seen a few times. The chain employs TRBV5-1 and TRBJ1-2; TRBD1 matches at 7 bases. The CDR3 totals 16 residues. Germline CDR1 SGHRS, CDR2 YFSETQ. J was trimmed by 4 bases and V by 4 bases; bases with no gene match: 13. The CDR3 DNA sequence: TGCGCCAGCAGCGCGGACAGGATCCCCCGATCCTATGGCTACACCTTC. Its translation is CASSADRIPRSYGYTF.

As DNA, the CDR3 is TGTGCCAGCAGCGTAGTTAGTTCCGTCGGGGAGCTGTTTTTT. Its translation: CASSVVSSVGELFF. The chain couples TRBV9 to TRBJ2-2; no definite D call. Germline CDR1 reads SGDLS; CDR2 reads YYNGEE. This CDR3 has 14 residues. V was clipped by 0 bases and J by 7 bases, with 10 bases between them.

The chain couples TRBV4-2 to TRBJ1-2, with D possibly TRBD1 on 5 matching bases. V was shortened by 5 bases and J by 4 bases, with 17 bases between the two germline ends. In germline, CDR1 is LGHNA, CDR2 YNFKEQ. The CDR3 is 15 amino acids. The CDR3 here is CASSAGIGASYGYTF. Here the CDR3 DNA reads TGTGCCAGCAGCGCAGGGATCGGGGCTAGCTATGGCTACACCTTC.

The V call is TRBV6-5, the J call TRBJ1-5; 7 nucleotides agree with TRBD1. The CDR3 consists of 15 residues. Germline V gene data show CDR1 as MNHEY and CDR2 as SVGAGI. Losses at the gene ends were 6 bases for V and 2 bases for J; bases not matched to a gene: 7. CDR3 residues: CASRKGALGNQPQHF. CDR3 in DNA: TGTGCCAGCAGGAAGGGGGCTTTGGGCAATCAGCCCCAGCATTTT.

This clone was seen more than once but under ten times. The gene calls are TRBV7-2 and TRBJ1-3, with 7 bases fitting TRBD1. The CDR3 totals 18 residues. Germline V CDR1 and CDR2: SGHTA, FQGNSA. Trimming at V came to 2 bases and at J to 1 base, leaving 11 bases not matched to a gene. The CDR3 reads CASSLSLSGGGSGNTIYF. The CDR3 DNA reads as TGTGCCAGCAGCTTAAGCTTATCAGGGGGAGGTTCTGGAAACACCATATATTTT.

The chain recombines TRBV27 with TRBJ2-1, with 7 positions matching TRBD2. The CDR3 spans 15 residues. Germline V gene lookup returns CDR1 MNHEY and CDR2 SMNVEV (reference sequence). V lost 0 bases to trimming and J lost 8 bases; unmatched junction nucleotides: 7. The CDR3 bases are TGTGCCAGCAGTTTATCAAGCGGGATGTTCCATGAGCAGTTCTTC. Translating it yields CASSLSSGMFHEQFF.

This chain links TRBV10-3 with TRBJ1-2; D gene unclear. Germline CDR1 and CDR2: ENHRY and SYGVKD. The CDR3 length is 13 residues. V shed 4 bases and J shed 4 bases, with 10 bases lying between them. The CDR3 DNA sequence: TGTGCCATCAGTGGAGAGGAGTTCTATGGCTACACCTTC. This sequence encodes CAISGEEFYGYTF.

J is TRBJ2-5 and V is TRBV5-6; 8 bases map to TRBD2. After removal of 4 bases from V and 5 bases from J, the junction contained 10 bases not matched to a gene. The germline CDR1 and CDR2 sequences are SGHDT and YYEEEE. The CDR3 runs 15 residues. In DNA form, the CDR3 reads TGTGCCAGCAGCAACGGACTAGCACGGGAGGAGACCCAGTACTTC. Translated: CASSNGLAREETQYF.

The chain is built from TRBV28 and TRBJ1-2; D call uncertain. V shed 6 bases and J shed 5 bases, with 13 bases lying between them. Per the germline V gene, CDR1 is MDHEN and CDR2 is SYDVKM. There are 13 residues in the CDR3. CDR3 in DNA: TGTGCCAGCAGCCCCACCTCTGGGTATGGCTACACCTTC. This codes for CASSPTSGYGYTF.

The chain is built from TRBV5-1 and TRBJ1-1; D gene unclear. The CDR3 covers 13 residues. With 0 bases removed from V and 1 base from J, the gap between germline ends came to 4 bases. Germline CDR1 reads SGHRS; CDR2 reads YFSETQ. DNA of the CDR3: TGCGCCAGCAGCTTGGCCTCGAACACTGAAGCTTTCTTT. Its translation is CASSLASNTEAFF.

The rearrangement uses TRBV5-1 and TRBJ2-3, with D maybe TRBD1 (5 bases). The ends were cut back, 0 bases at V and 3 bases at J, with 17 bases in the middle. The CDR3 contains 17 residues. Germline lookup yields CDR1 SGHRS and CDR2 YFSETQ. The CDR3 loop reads CASSLAGQGRWTDTQYF. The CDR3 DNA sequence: TGCGCCAGCAGCTTGGCCGGCCAGGGAAGGTGGACAGATACGCAGTATTTT.

For the CDR3, the DNA is TGTGCCAGCAGCCCAAGGGGGGAGACCCAGTACTTC. This sequence encodes CASSPRGETQYF. The chain couples TRBV7-2 to TRBJ2-5; a possible D gene is TRBD1 (6 bases). The germline V gene has CDR1 SGHTA and CDR2 FQGNSA. V was shortened by 5 bases and J by 5 bases, with 9 bases between the two germline ends. The CDR3 consists of 12 residues.

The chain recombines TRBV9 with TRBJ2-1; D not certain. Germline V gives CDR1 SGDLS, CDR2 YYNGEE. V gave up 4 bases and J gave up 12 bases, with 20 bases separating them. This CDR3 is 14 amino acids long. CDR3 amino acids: CASSPDLVGPPQFF. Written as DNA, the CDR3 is TGTGCCAGCAGCCCTGATCTAGTTGGGCCTCCGCAGTTCTTC.

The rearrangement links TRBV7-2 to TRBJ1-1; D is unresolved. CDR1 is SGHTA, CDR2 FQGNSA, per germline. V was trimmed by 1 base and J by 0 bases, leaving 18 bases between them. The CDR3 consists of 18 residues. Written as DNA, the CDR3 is TGTGCCAGCAGCTTAGACTCGGGTATCGTCGGGATGAACACTGAAGCTTTCTTT. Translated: CASSLDSGIVGMNTEAFF.

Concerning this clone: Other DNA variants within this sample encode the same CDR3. In DNA form, the CDR3 reads TGTGCCAGTAGTATCGGGGGCTACACTGAAGCTTTCTTT. This codes for CASSIGGYTEAFF. The genes are TRBV19 and TRBJ1-1, with D maybe TRBD1 (6 bases). The CDR3 has 13 amino acids. Germline CDR1 and CDR2: LNHDA and SQIVND (reference sequence). Trimming took off 3 bases at V and 3 bases at J, with 8 bases between the two ends. Full variable domain (missing parts from reference TRBV19 and TRBJ1-1): DGGITQSPKYLFRKEGQNVTLSCEQNLNHDAMYWYRQDPGQGLRLIYYSQIVNDFQKGDIAEGYSVSREKKESFPLTVTSAQKNPTAFYLCASSIGGYTEAFFGQGTRLTVV.

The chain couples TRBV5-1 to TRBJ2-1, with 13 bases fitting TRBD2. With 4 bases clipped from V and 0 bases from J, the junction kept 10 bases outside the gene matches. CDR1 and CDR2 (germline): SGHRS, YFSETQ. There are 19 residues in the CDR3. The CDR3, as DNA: TGCGCCAGCAGCCGGACGACTAGCGGGAGGCCGAGCTCCTACAATGAGCAGTTCTTC. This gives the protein CASSRTTSGRPSSYNEQFF.

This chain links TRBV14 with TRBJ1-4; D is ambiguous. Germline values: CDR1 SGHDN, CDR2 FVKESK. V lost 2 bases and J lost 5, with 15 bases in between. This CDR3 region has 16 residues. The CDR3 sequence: CASSQSARTKNEKLFF. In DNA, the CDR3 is TGTGCCAGCAGCCAAAGTGCCCGGACTAAAAATGAAAAACTGTTTTTT.

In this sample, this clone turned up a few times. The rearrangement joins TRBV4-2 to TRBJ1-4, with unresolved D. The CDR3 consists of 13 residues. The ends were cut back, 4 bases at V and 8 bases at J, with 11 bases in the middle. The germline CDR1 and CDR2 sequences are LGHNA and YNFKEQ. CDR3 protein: CASSRSEYEKLFF. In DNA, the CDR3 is TGTGCCAGCAGCCGATCTGAATACGAAAAACTGTTTTTT.